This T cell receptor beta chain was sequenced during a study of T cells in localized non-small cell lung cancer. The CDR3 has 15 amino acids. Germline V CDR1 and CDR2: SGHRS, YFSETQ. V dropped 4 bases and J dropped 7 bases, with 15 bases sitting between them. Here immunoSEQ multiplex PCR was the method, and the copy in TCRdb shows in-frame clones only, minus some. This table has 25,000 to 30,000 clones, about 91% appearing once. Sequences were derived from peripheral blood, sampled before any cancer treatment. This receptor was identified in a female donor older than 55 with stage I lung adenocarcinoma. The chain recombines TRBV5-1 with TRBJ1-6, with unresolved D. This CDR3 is CASSRSGATNSPLHF. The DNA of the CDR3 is TGCGCCAGCAGCCGTAGCGGAGCAACAAATTCACCCCTCCACTTT.